These T cell receptor beta chains were read from a single sample in a study of T cell responses to AZD1222 COVID-19 vaccine. This table comes from immunoSEQ multiplex PCR, and its TCRdb copy is limited to in-frame clones, with some not included. This sample has 110,000 to 150,000 clones, with approximately 90% found just once. This sample comprised peripheral blood, obtained 28 days after the second AZD1222 dose. The receptors shown here come from an adult who received the AZD1222 COVID-19 vaccine. Each CDR3 is given with its conserved first and last residue. Fields, in order: J gene, V gene, CDR3 protein.

>TRBJ2-7|TRBV15
CATSRDSAGGRSEQYF
>TRBJ2-4|TRBV19
CASSNEGKNIQYF
>TRBJ1-1|TRBV5-1
CASSGRADTEAFF
>TRBJ1-4|TRBV2
CASQREKLFF
>TRBJ2-3|TRBV9
CASSIPSGRVGDLDTQYF
>TRBJ2-7|TRBV27
CASSFVRRSGLNEQYF
>TRBJ1-1|TRBV18
CASSPPNRGRTGGRMNTEAFF
>TRBJ2-1|TRBV19
CASSNLAGRALNEQFF
>TRBJ1-2|TRBV21-1
CASFKQGWGYTF
>TRBJ2-5|TRBV3-1/TRBV3-2
CASSQVGGRGTQYF
>TRBJ1-1|TRBV2
CASPKGAFF
>TRBJ2-2|TRBV4-1
CASSQGQLLGFTGELFF
>TRBJ1-3|TRBV19
CASSSRQGSSGNTIYF
>TRBJ2-7|TRBV4-2
CASSQDLGKSYEQYF
>TRBJ2-1|TRBV7-9
CASSQRIARSYNEQFF
>TRBJ1-2|TRBV12-3/TRBV12-4
CASTWGGSYGYTF
>TRBJ1-1|TRBV18
CASSEVLGRGAEAFF
>TRBJ2-5|TRBV28
CASSLLGRQETQYF
>TRBJ1-5|TRBV2
CASSGQTNQPQHF
>TRBJ2-2|TRBV6-1
CASSEGTSRTGELFF
>TRBJ1-1|TRBV11-1
CASSLAPEPFGGTEAFF
>TRBJ2-7|TRBV6-6
CASSRAGVGSYEQYF
>TRBJ2-7|TRBV3-1/TRBV3-2
CASSPGGSYEQYF
>TRBJ2-2|TRBV10-1
CASSSGVLNTGELFF
>TRBJ1-1|TRBV4-2
CASSQERGGTEAFF
>TRBJ1-6|TRBV27
CASSWHQAGSPLHF
>TRBJ2-5|TRBV6-6
CASSYSLAGLETQYF
>TRBJ2-1|TRBV11-2
CASSSPGLAVHNEQFF
>TRBJ2-3|TRBV7-3
CASSAWFSDTQYF
>TRBJ2-5|TRBV29-1
CSVPPRGTSGGQETQYF
>TRBJ2-7|TRBV5-4
CASSLGDRGLDEQYF
>TRBJ2-2|TRBV5-4
CASSPTSDGTGELFF
>TRBJ1-2|TRBV7-2
CASSLTANYGYTF
>TRBJ1-4|TRBV27
CASSLSRTGGPDEKLFF
>TRBJ1-1|TRBV27
CASSLSTGTVNTEAFF
>TRBJ1-1|TRBV3-1/TRBV3-2
CASRTTGTLEAFF
>TRBJ2-7|TRBV5-6
CASSLEKGQGLSVSYEQYF
>TRBJ1-1|TRBV10-3
CAISDIGVNTEAFF
>TRBJ1-1|TRBV27
CASDKQGAGTEAFF
>TRBJ1-2|TRBV18
CASSPHPSPDGYTF
>TRBJ1-5|TRBV2
CASTRTANSNQPQHF
>TRBJ2-7|TRBV6-2/TRBV6-3
CASSYSRQANYEQYF
>TRBJ1-1|TRBV10-2
CASSEQGSRARAFF
>TRBJ2-1|TRBV9
CASSVDRGPYNEQFF
>TRBJ2-2|TRBV24-1
CATSLGGHRWELFF
>TRBJ1-1|TRBV21-1
CASSKCGGQAIMNTEAFF
>TRBJ1-2|TRBV7-9
CASSREVVGYGYTF
>TRBJ1-4|TRBV6-5
CASSSDSREKLFF